The 2 T cell receptor beta chains listed next were all sequenced from one sample in a study of blood T cell repertoires in COVID-19. The repertoire was sequenced with immunoSEQ multiplex PCR; TCRdb's copy has only in-frame clones and lacks some. The sample comprises some 60,000 clones, about 83% of which are singletons, and 3% to 4.5% rests with the top ten. Sequencing input: peripheral blood. The source of these receptors is a woman older than 75 with acute or convalescent COVID-19.

V gene TRBV7-2 combines with J gene TRBJ2-2, with unresolved D. The CDR3 totals 14 residues. Trimming cost V 5 bases and J 6 bases, with 13 bases left between them. The germline gives CDR1 SGHTA, CDR2 FQGNSA. The CDR3 region has the DNA TGTGCCAGCAGCCCTACGTTGGCGGCCGGGGAGCTGTTTTTT. It is translated as CASSPTLAAGELFF. The full variable domain, in which reference TRBV7-2 and TRBJ2-2 provide the parts outside the CDR3, is GAGVSQSPSNKVTEKGKDVELRCDPISGHTALYWYRQSLGQGLEFLIYFQGNSAPDKSGLPSDRFSAERTGGSVSTLTIQRTQQEDSAVYLCASSPTLAAGELFFGEGSRLTVL.

The chain combines TRBV7-2 with TRBJ2-4; 7 bases match TRBD2. V dropped 1 base and J dropped 2; count of bases not matched to a gene: 8. Germline-derived CDR1 and CDR2 are SGHTA and FQGNSA. The CDR3 runs 17 residues. This chain's CDR3 is CASSLERGSFTKNIQYF. The CDR3 coding sequence is TGTGCCAGCAGCTTAGAGCGGGGCTCCTTTACCAAAAACATTCAGTACTTC.